These 8 T cell receptor beta chains share one sample of origin, sequenced in a study of blood T cell repertoires in COVID-19. Libraries were prepared by immunoSEQ multiplex PCR; TCRdb keeps only in-frame clonotypes and omits some of them. The table includes some 64,000 clones, under 85% detected once. The material sequenced was peripheral blood. These receptor sequences come from a woman older than 75 with active or convalescent COVID-19.

The rearrangement links TRBV19 to TRBJ1-2, with 10 bases identical to TRBD1. The CDR3 covers 15 residues. Germline CDR1 reads LNHDA; CDR2 reads SQIVND (reference sequence). The junction had 13 bases not matched to a gene; V was cut back by 10 bases and J by 5 bases. The CDR3 region has the DNA TGTGCCACCATGGATCGGACAGGGGGGAAGTATGGCTACACCTTC. This gives the protein CATMDRTGGKYGYTF.

The chain recombines TRBV5-1 with TRBJ2-2; TRBD1 matches 7 bases. V was pared by 2 bases and J by 5 bases, with 6 bases of the junction left unmatched. Germline V gene data show CDR1 as SGHRS and CDR2 as YFSETQ. The CDR3 sequence is 15 residues long. CDR3 in amino acids: CASSLDRVLTGELFF. Written as DNA, the CDR3 is TGCGCCAGCAGCTTAGACAGGGTTTTAACCGGGGAGCTGTTTTTT. Based on the CDR3 plus reference TRBV5-1 and TRBJ2-2, the full variable domain is KAGVTQTPRYLIKTRGQQVTLSCSPISGHRSVSWYQQTPGQGLQFLFEYFSETQRNKGNFPGRFSGRQFSNSRSEMNVSTLELGDSALYLCASSLDRVLTGELFFGEGSRLTVL.

V is TRBV7-3 and J is TRBJ2-1, with TRBD2 identical over 10 bases. The CDR3 sequence is 20 residues long. J gave up 6 bases and V 2 bases, and 19 bases lay outside the gene matches. The germline gives CDR1 SGHTA, CDR2 FQGTGA. As DNA, the CDR3 is TGTGCCAGCAGCTTAGGGGTAGCGGGGGGCGAAATTCCTTGGGGCAATGAGCAGTTCTTC. Translated, it gives CASSLGVAGGEIPWGNEQFF.

The rearrangement links TRBV12-3 or TRBV12-4 to TRBJ2-3, with D hard to call. The CDR3 consists of 13 residues. Trimming stripped 3 bases from V and 2 bases from J, with 6 bases between. The CDR3 DNA is TGTGCCAGCAGTTTGCGGTCCACAGATACGCAGTATTTT. As protein: CASSLRSTDTQYF.

This chain joins TRBV6-2 or TRBV6-3 and TRBJ2-3, with unresolved D. The CDR3 runs 11 residues. The germline V and J ends were trimmed by 6 bases and 5 bases, with 6 bases remaining between them. Germline V gene lookup returns CDR1 MNHEY and CDR2 SVGEGT. The chain's CDR3 is CASSPLDTQYF. Written as DNA, the CDR3 is TGTGCCAGCAGCCCTCTAGATACGCAGTATTTT.

The chain links TRBV18 to TRBJ1-1; D is uncertain. Germline V lookup: CDR1 KGHSH, CDR2 LQKENI. The CDR3 length is 16 residues. V was cut by 3 bases and J by 1 base, with 15 bases left in between. The CDR3 sequence is CASSPSRFGENTEAFF. The CDR3 DNA reads TGTGCCAGCTCACCCAGTAGGTTTGGAGAGAACACTGAAGCTTTCTTT.

The J gene is TRBJ1-4, the V gene TRBV2, with D unclear. The length of the CDR3 is 12 residues. From germline, CDR1 is SNHLY and CDR2 FYNNEI. V shed 3 bases and J shed 8 bases, with 7 bases lying between them. The CDR3 protein is CASSESWEKLFF. CDR3 DNA sequence: TGTGCCAGCAGTGAGAGTTGGGAAAAACTGTTTTTT.

The chain recombines TRBV9 with TRBJ2-1; tentative D call: TRBD1 (5 bases). With 0 bases removed from V and 7 bases from J, the gap between germline ends came to 11 bases. This CDR3 region has 14 residues. Germline values: CDR1 SGDLS, CDR2 YYNGEE. The CDR3 nucleotides read TGTGCCAGCAGCGTAGCGGGCAGGGTGAATGAGCAGTTCTTC. Its protein is CASSVAGRVNEQFF.